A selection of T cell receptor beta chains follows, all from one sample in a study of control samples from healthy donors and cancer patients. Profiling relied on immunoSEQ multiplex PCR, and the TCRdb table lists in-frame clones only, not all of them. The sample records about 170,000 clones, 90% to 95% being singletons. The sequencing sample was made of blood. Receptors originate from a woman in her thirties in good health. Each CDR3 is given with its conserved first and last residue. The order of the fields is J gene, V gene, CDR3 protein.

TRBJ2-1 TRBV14 CASSHSGGAYNEQFF
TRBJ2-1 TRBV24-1 CATSDSGLTYNEQFF
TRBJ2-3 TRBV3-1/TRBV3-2 CASSQAGTSPDTQYF
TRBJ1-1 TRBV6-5 CASSLRGRSTEAFF
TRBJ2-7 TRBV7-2 CASSLSTGYYEQYF
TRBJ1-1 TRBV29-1 CSVGQGGGTEAFF
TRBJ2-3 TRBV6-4 CASSDGGGSTDTQYF
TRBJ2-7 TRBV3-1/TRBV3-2 CASSQGWDSYEQYF
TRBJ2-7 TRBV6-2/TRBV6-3 CASSRAYEQYF
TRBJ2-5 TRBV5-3 CARSEPGPQETQYF
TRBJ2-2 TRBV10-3 CAIKQQGEETGELFF
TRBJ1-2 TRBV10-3 CAISGSTNYGYTF
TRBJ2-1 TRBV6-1 CASSEGQGADEQFF
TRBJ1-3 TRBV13 CASSLYNSGNTIYF
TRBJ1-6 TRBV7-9 CASSNDRLNSPLHF
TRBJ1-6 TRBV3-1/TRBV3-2 CASRQGYYNSPLHF
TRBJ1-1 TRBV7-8 CASNRANTEAFF
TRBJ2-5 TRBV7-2 CASSFTRRVEGETQYF
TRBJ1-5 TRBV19 CASSIRDSNQPQHF
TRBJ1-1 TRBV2 CASSAGGDTEAFF
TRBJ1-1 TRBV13 CASSLEVGQGAGAFF
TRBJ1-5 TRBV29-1 CSVRQSSNQPQHF